The 22 T cell receptor beta chains below come from one sample, sequenced in a study of OX40 agonist ivuxolimab in advanced cancers. Here immunoSEQ multiplex PCR was the method, and the copy in TCRdb shows in-frame clones only, minus some. Of some 71,000 clones listed, 84% are singletons. The sequencing here drew on CD4+ or CD8+ T cells sorted from blood, taken in a trial of the OX40 agonist ivuxolimab. The receptor source for this set is an adult with an advanced solid tumor such as melanoma, head and neck, liver or kidney cancer.

The chain joins TRBV6-4 to TRBJ2-3; 7 bases agree with TRBD1. Germline CDR1 reads MRHNA; CDR2 reads SNTAGT. The CDR3 extends over 13 amino acids. J gave up 4 bases and V 6 bases, and 4 bases lay outside the gene matches. CDR3 protein: CASSVDRADTQYF. DNA for the CDR3: TGTGCCAGCAGCGTTGACAGGGCAGATACGCAGTATTTT.

The chain joins TRBV9 to TRBJ2-3, with TRBD1 matching 11 bases. Germline V lookup: CDR1 SGDLS, CDR2 YYNGEE. Losses at the gene ends were 2 bases for V and 4 bases for J; bases not matched to a gene: 6. This CDR3 comprises 16 residues. CDR3: CASSVGTGGPSDTQYF. As DNA, the CDR3 is TGTGCCAGCAGCGTTGGGACAGGGGGTCCCTCAGATACGCAGTATTTT.

This clone turned up a few times. The rearrangement joins TRBV6-6 to TRBJ1-5, with 7 bases that match TRBD1. CDR1 and CDR2 (germline): MNHNY, SVGAGI (reference sequence). Trimming cost V 5 bases and J 4 bases; bases outside gene matches: 5. The CDR3 has 14 residues. The CDR3 reads CASSPGTVNQPQHF. In nucleotides, the CDR3 is TGTGCCAGCAGTCCCGGGACAGTTAATCAGCCCCAGCATTTT.

V is TRBV18 and J is TRBJ1-1; D possibly corresponds to TRBD1 (5 bases). V dropped 2 bases and J dropped 6 bases, with 10 bases sitting between them. CDR1 and CDR2 (germline): KGHSH, LQKENI. The CDR3 has 13 amino acids. Written as DNA, the CDR3 is TGTGCCAGCTCACCAACGACAGTCCCTGAAGCTTTCTTT. Translation gives CASSPTTVPEAFF.

The chain uses TRBV6-5 and TRBJ1-2, with TRBD1 matching over 9 bases. The CDR3 runs 14 residues. Trimming cost V 2 bases and J 7 bases; bases outside gene matches: 5. The germline CDR1 and CDR2 sequences are MNHEY and SVGAGI. In nucleotides, the CDR3 is TGTGCCAGCAGTTACGACAGGGGGAACGGTGGCTACACCTTC. This gives the protein CASSYDRGNGGYTF.

Comments on this clone: A read error may account for a junction end that differs from germline. V is TRBV6-1 and J is TRBJ1-3; possible D gene TRBD1, 6 bases. The CDR3 has 13 amino acids. Germline assignment: CDR1 MNHNS and CDR2 SASEGT. As DNA, the CDR3 is TGTGCCGGCCGGGACACTGCTGGGAACACCATATATTTT. It is translated as CAGRDTAGNTIYF.

Only one count was recorded for this clone. This sequence joins TRBV4-1 and TRBJ2-6; D is tentatively TRBD1 or TRBD2 (5 bases each). The CDR3 consists of 19 residues. V was trimmed by 6 bases and J by 0 bases, leaving 21 bases between them. Germline V lookup: CDR1 MGHRA, CDR2 YSYEKL. Here the CDR3 DNA reads TGCGCCAGCAGTGTATCAGGGACCCTACTCCTCTCTGGGGCCAACGTCCTGACTTTC. Its protein is CASSVSGTLLLSGANVLTF.

This sequence joins TRBV5-1 and TRBJ1-5; 8 bases fit TRBD1. CDR3 length equals 15 residues. Germline V gene lookup returns CDR1 SGHRS and CDR2 YFSETQ. With 3 bases clipped from V and 7 bases from J, the junction kept 9 bases outside the gene matches. The CDR3 DNA follows: TGCGCCAGCAGCTCCTCCGGGACAGGAGGCCAGCCCCAGCATTTT. Translating it yields CASSSSGTGGQPQHF.

The chain links TRBV4-1 to TRBJ1-3; 10 nucleotides align to TRBD1. With V trimmed by 4 bases and J by 7 bases, 7 bases remained unmatched. CDR1 and CDR2 (germline): MGHRA, YSYEKL. The length of the CDR3 is 15 residues. The CDR3 coding sequence is TGCGCCAGCAGCCTCACCCTGGACAGGGGGAACACCATATATTTT. Its protein product is CASSLTLDRGNTIYF.

The chain carries TRBV5-1 and TRBJ1-1, with D hard to call. The CDR3 runs to 13 residues. The V end lost 0 bases, the J end lost 4 bases, and 7 bases lay between the germline ends. Per germline, CDR1 SGHRS and CDR2 YFSETQ. The CDR3 region is CASSLGASTEAFF. CDR3 bases: TGCGCCAGCAGCTTGGGGGCCAGCACTGAAGCTTTCTTT. The full variable domain, in which reference TRBV5-1 and TRBJ1-1 provide the parts outside the CDR3, is KAGVTQTPRYLIKTRGQQVTLSCSPISGHRSVSWYQQTPGQGLQFLFEYFSETQRNKGNFPGRFSGRQFSNSRSEMNVSTLELGDSALYLCASSLGASTEAFFGQGTRLTVV.

CDR3 amino acids: CAINPSGRLGETQYF. CDR3 DNA: TGTGCCATCAACCCCAGCGGGAGGTTGGGAGAGACCCAGTACTTC. The chain employs TRBV10-3 and TRBJ2-5; 9 nucleotides agree with TRBD2. Per germline, CDR1 ENHRY and CDR2 SYGVKD. J was trimmed by 4 bases and V by 7 bases; bases with no gene match: 10. The CDR3 covers 15 residues.

This CDR3 is CASSPRTGGKVETQYF. The CDR3, as DNA: TGCGCCAGCAGCCCAAGGACCGGGGGTAAGGTAGAGACCCAGTACTTC. The V gene is TRBV4-1, the J gene TRBJ2-5; possibly TRBD2 for D (6 bases). CDR1 is MGHRA, CDR2 YSYEKL, per germline. This CDR3 is 16 amino acids long. V was cut by 4 bases and J by 4 bases, with 19 bases left in between.

The chain employs TRBV6-6 and TRBJ2-7, with D possibly TRBD1 on 6 matching bases. V lost 6 bases to trimming and J lost 3 bases, with 15 bases between them. The germline V gene encodes CDR1 MNHNY and CDR2 SVGAGI (reference sequence). The CDR3 is 14 amino acids. DNA of the CDR3: TGTGCCAGCAGGGTTACAAGGGGGAGCTACGAGCAGTACTTC. Translating gives CASRVTRGSYEQYF.

The count of this clone is one. V and J are TRBV30 and TRBJ1-2; 9 bases fit TRBD1. The CDR3 runs to 13 residues. Germline-derived CDR1 and CDR2 are GTSNPN and SVGIG (reference sequence). Trimming removed 7 bases from V and 6 bases from J; junction bases left unmatched: 9. DNA for the CDR3: TGTGCCTCGGGACAGGGTGAAGGGGATGGCTACACCTTC. As protein: CASGQGEGDGYTF.

The chain is built from TRBV13 and TRBJ2-5; 10 bases map to TRBD1. CDR3 length: 15 amino acids. V was clipped by 5 bases and J by 3 bases; unmatched bases: 6. The germline V gene encodes CDR1 PRHDT and CDR2 FYEKMQ (reference sequence). The CDR3 nucleotides read TGTGCCAGCAGCCCGGGGACAGGGGTGGAAGAGACCCAGTACTTC. Its translation is CASSPGTGVEETQYF.

The V and J genes are TRBV5-4 and TRBJ2-5; D call uncertain. Germline loops: CDR1 SGHNT, CDR2 YYREEE (reference sequence). V gave up 0 bases and J gave up 5 bases, with 11 bases separating them. This CDR3 is 14 amino acids long. CDR3 sequence reads: CASSLAGQGETQYF. The CDR3 DNA follows: TGTGCCAGCAGCTTGGCCGGGCAAGGCGAGACCCAGTACTTC.

J is TRBJ2-6 and V is TRBV18; 10 positions agree with TRBD1. The CDR3 is 17 amino acids. Germline-derived CDR1 and CDR2 are KGHSH and LQKENI. Losses at the gene ends were 4 bases for V and 2 bases for J; bases not matched to a gene: 5. CDR3 coding DNA: TGTGCCAGCTCACTAGGGACAGGGGCTGCTGGGGCCAACGTCCTGACTTTC. It specifies CASSLGTGAAGANVLTF.

This clone is judged medium-sized. CDR3 sequence: CASSQVVRTVFNYGYTF. The CDR3 DNA follows: TGCGCCAGCAGCCAAGTTGTCCGGACAGTTTTTAACTATGGCTACACCTTC. This chain uses TRBV4-1 with TRBJ1-2, with D possibly TRBD1 on 6 matching bases. Trimming stripped 1 base from V and 1 base from J, with 16 bases between. Germline V gene lookup returns CDR1 MGHRA and CDR2 YSYEKL. CDR3 length: 17 amino acids.

The V call is TRBV11-3, the J call TRBJ2-1; TRBD1 or TRBD2 may be the D gene (5 bases each). V dropped 0 bases and J dropped 13 bases, with 13 bases sitting between them. This CDR3 comprises 13 residues. Germline V CDR1 and CDR2: SGHNT, YENEEA. The CDR3 loop is CASSLDTGHHQFF. Written as DNA, the CDR3 is TGTGCCAGCAGCTTAGACACGGGGCACCATCAGTTCTTC.

This clone was observed once. The chain has TRBV7-8 and TRBJ2-1; 9 nucleotides match TRBD1. CDR1 is SGHVS, CDR2 FQNEAQ, per germline. This CDR3 is 15 amino acids long. The V and J ends lost 1 base and 7 bases, in that order; junction bases with no gene match: 5. The CDR3 nucleotides read TGTGCCAGCAGCTTAGGACAGGGGGGGCGGAATGAGCAGTTCTTC. Translated, it gives CASSLGQGGRNEQFF.

The V and J genes are TRBV5-4 and TRBJ1-2, with D perhaps matching TRBD1 (6 bases). Trimming removed 6 bases from V and 8 bases from J, with 20 bases in between. This CDR3 comprises 14 residues. The germline V gene encodes CDR1 SGHNT and CDR2 YYREEE (reference sequence). The CDR3 DNA sequence: TGTGCCAGCACCAGCCCCCCAGGGGATCGGGGCTACACCTTC. Encoded protein: CASTSPPGDRGYTF.

This clone was recorded once. V gene TRBV5-1 combines with J gene TRBJ2-7, with D hard to call. V was clipped by 0 bases and J by 7 bases, with 11 bases between them. The germline V gene has CDR1 SGHRS and CDR2 YFSETQ. CDR3 size: 13 residues. CDR3 protein: CASSLAAPGEQYF. The CDR3 DNA reads TGCGCCAGCAGCTTGGCAGCGCCTGGGGAGCAGTACTTC.